The T cell receptor beta chain described here comes from a study of glioma-infiltrating T cells after dendritic cell vaccination (dated by TCRdb to 2016 to 2017). Study-wide context: A cohort of about 15 glioblastoma patients from Phase I and II dendritic cell vaccination trials was included, of whom 9 were newly diagnosed and 6 had recurrent disease. The vaccine was prepared from monocyte-derived dendritic cells that were cultured for approximately seven days with IL-4 and GM-CSF and then pulsed overnight with autologous tumor lysate. Survival after dendritic cell vaccination was correlated with TCR sequencing metrics such as TIL content and the overlap between tumor and blood repertoires. Patients received three intradermal dendritic cell vaccine injections at biweekly intervals in the arm below the axilla. Deep sequencing of TCR beta CDR3 regions was used to quantify tumor-infiltrating lymphocyte content and compare tumor and blood repertoires in dendritic cell-vaccinated glioblastoma patients. Patients received autologous tumor lysate-pulsed dendritic cell vaccination between about 2002 and 2013. The investigation overall reported the following: TCR clonality showed no direct relationship with survival, which suggests that a diverse polyclonal response may be important. Longer time to progression and overall survival after dendritic cell vaccination were predicted by higher estimated pretreatment TIL content. The response model built on TCR overlap across three groups was characterized as speculative, with prospective validation still needed. The cohort was small and heterogeneous, with few patients having full blood and tumor sets and even fewer initial-recurrent tumor pairs.

TCRB CDR3 regions were amplified from 2 ug genomic DNA, or all available DNA if less, using the immunoSEQ assay. For multiplex PCR, 60 forward primers for TCR V beta segments and 13 reverse primers for J beta segments were used. To estimate the number of reads per starting template, synthetic control templates were added to each sample at limiting dilution. Sequencing produced 87 bp reads on the Illumina HiSeq System. Under the source paper's analysis protocol: PCR and sequencing errors were removed by merging closely related sequences with a nearest neighbor algorithm. TCR overlap was defined as the percentage of unique tumor TCR beta sequences that were also present in the same patient's peripheral blood. TCRdb re-hosts the immuneACCESS table, in-frame sequences only. Its copies lack some clones; in the studies checked, an unresolved V gene accounts for under half of them, and the cause for the rest is not known. V, J and clone size derive from that table, while D and trimming were established from the DNA sequence. The sample table contains more than 100,000 clones; only one count was recorded for 81% of them. The top ten constitute over 9.5% of the sample.

Patients were selected for having adequate residual fresh-frozen tumor tissue and more than two years of available survival data. Although molecular status otherwise differed among the glioblastoma patients, no patient had an isocitrate dehydrogenase mutation. PBMC were collected before vaccination, two weeks after the third vaccination, and at tumor progression if tumor progression occurred. Genomic DNA was extracted with the Qiagen DNeasy Blood extraction Kit. CDR3 length: 13 amino acids, cysteine to phenylalanine. Only the CDR3 part of the read is kept: 39 bases, read in frame from the first base. The germline V gene sets CDR1 to SGDLS and CDR2 to YYNGEE. The germline ends are 10 bases apart after V is trimmed by 3 bases and J by 3 bases. Note on this clone: Its antigen remains undetermined. The input lacks base qualities; no much larger clone sits a single base away.

This sample comprised blood, obtained before dendritic cell vaccination. The TCR was taken from a human donor with glioblastoma. This sequence uses TRBV9 and TRBJ2-7, with a tentative D gene TRBD2 over 5 matching bases. The bases read TGTGCCAGCAGCGGCGAGGGCAACTACGAGCAGTACTTC. It codes for CASSGEGNYEQYF.